These 2 T cell receptor beta chains were sequenced from one sample in a study of blood T cell repertoires in COVID-19. This table comes from immunoSEQ multiplex PCR, and its TCRdb copy is limited to in-frame clones, with some not included. The sample holds about 48,000 clones, 70% to 90% seen once. Sequencing used peripheral blood. The receptors here all came from a woman older than 75 with acute or convalescent COVID-19.

V gene TRBV7-2 combines with J gene TRBJ1-1; D is uncertain. The length of the CDR3 is 15 residues. Trimming removed 5 bases at V and 1 base at J, with 14 bases between. Germline loops: CDR1 SGHTA, CDR2 FQGNSA. CDR3 residues: CASSIEILSNTEAFF. CDR3 bases: TGTGCCAGCAGCATTGAGATCCTCTCGAACACTGAAGCTTTCTTT. The complete variable domain, with remaining parts taken from reference TRBV7-2 and TRBJ1-1, reads GAGVSQSPSNKVTEKGKDVELRCDPISGHTALYWYRQSLGQGLEFLIYFQGNSAPDKSGLPSDRFSAERTGGSVSTLTIQRTQQEDSAVYLCASSIEILSNTEAFFGQGTRLTVV.

V usage is TRBV19 and J usage is TRBJ1-1; 8 bases fit TRBD1. The germline V gene encodes CDR1 LNHDA and CDR2 SQIVND (reference sequence). With V trimmed by 10 bases and J by 1 base, 11 bases remained unmatched. CDR3 length: 15 residues. As DNA, the CDR3 is TGTGCCACCCGAGGGACAGGTGGAAAGAACACTGAAGCTTTCTTT. Its translation is CATRGTGGKNTEAFF.